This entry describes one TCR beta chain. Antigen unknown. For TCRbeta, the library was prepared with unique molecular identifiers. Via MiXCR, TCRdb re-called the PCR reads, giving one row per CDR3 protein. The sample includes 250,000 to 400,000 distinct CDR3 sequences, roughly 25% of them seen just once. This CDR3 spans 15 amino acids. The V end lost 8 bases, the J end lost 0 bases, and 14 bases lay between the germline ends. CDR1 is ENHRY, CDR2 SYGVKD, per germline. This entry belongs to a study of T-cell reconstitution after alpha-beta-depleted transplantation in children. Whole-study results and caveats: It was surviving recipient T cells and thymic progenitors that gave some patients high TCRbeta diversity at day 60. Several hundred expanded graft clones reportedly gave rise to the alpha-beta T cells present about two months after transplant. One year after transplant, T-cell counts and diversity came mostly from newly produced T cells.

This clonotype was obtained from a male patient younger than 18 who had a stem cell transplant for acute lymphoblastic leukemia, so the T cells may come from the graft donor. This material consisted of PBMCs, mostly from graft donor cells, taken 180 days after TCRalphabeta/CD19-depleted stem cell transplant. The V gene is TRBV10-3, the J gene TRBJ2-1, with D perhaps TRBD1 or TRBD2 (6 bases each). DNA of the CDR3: TGTGCCATCCTGGGAGGACAGAGCTCCTACAATGAGCAGTTCTTC. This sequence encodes CAILGGQSSYNEQFF.